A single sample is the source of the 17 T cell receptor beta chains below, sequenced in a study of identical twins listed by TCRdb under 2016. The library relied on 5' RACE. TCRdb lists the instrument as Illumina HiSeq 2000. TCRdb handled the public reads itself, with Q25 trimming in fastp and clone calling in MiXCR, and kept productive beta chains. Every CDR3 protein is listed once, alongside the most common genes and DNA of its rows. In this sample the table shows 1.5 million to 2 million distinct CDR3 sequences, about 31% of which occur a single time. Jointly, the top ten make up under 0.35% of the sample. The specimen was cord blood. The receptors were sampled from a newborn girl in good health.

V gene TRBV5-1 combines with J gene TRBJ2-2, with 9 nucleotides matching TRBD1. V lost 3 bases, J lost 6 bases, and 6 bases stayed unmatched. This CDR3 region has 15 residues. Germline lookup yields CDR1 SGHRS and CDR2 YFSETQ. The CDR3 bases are TGCGCCAGCAGCTCGGGACAGGGAGTCCCCGGGGAGCTGTTTTTT. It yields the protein CASSSGQGVPGELFF.

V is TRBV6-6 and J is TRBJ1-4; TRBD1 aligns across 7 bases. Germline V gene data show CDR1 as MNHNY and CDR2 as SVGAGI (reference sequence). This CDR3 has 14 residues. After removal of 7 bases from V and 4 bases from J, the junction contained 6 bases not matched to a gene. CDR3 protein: CASIRDSLNEKLFF. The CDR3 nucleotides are TGTGCCAGCATTCGGGACAGCCTTAATGAAAAACTGTTTTTT.

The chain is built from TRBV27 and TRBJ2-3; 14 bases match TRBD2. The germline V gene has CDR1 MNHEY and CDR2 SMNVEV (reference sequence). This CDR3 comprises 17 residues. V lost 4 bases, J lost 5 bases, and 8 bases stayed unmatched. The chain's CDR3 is CASSSNPGLAGEDTQYF. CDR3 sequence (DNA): TGTGCCAGCAGTTCGAACCCGGGACTAGCGGGAGAAGATACGCAGTATTTT.

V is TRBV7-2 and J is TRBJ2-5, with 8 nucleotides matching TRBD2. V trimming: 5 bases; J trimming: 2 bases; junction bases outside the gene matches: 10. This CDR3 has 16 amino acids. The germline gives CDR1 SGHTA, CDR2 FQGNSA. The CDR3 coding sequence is TGTGCCAGCAGCCTTGGACTAGCCAGCGGTCAAGAGACCCAGTACTTC. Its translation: CASSLGLASGQETQYF.

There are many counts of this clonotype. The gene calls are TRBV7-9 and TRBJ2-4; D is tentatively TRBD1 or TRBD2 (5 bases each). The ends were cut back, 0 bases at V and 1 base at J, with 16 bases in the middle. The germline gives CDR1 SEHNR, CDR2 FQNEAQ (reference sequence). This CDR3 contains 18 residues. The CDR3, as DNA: TGTGCCAGCAGCTTAGCGCTGCCGGGACGGCTGGCCAAAAACATTCAGTACTTC. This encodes CASSLALPGRLAKNIQYF.

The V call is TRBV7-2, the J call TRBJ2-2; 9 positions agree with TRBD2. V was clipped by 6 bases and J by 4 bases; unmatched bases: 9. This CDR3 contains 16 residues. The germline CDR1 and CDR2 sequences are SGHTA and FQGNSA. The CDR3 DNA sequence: TGTGCCAGCAGTCGAGCGGGGGGTCTTTTCACCGGGGAGCTGTTTTTT. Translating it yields CASSRAGGLFTGELFF.

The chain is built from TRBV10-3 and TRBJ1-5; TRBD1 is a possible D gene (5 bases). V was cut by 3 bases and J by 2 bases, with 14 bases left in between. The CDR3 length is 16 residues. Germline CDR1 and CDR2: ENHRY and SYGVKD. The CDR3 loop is CAISDGQPGGNQPQHF. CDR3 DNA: TGTGCCATCAGTGACGGCCAGCCGGGGGGCAATCAGCCCCAGCATTTT.

The CDR3 DNA reads TGTGCCGCCGTGATTCAGGGGACTGGAAACACCATATATTTT. It specifies CAAVIQGTGNTIYF. The V call is TRBV13, the J call TRBJ1-3, with TRBD1 as a possible D gene (6 bases). Germline V lookup: CDR1 PRHDT, CDR2 FYEKMQ (reference sequence). V dropped 11 bases and J dropped 2 bases, with 16 bases sitting between them. The CDR3 contains 14 residues.

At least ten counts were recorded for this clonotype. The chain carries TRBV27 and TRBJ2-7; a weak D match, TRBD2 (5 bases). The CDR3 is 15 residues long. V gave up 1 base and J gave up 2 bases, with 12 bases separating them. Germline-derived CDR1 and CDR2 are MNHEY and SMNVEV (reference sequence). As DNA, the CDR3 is TGTGCCAGCAGTTTATTCGGGGAGATTCCCTACGAGCAGTACTTC. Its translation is CASSLFGEIPYEQYF.

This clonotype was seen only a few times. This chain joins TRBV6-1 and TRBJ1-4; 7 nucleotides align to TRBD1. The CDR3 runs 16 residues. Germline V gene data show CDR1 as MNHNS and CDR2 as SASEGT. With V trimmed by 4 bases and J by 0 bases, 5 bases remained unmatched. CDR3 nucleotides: TGTGCCAGCAGTGGGCGTGACAGGGCAACTAATGAAAAACTGTTTTTT. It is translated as CASSGRDRATNEKLFF.

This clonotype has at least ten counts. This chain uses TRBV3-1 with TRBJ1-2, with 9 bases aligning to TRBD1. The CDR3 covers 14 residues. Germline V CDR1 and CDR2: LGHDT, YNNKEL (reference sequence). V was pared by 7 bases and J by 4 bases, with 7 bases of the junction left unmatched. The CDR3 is CASNLGTGIYGYTF. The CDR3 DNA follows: TGTGCCAGCAACCTGGGGACAGGGATCTATGGCTACACCTTC.

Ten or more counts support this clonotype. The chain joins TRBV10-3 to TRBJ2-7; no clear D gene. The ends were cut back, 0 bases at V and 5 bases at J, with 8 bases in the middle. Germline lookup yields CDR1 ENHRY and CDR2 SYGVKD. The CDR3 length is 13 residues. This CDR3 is CAISESWAHEQYF. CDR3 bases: TGTGCCATCAGTGAGTCATGGGCTCACGAGCAGTACTTC.

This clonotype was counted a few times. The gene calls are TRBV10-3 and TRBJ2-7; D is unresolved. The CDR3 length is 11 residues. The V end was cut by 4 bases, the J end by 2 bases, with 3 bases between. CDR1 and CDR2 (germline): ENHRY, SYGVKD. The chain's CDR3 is CAISATYEQYF. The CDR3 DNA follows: TGTGCCATCAGTGCAACCTACGAGCAGTACTTC.

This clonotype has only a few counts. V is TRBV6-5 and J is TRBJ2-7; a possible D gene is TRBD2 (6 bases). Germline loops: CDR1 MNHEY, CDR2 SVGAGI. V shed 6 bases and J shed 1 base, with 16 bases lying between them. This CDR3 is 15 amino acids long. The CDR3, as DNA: TGTGCCAGCAGAGACCGGGGGACGGGGTCCTACGAGCAGTACTTC. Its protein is CASRDRGTGSYEQYF.

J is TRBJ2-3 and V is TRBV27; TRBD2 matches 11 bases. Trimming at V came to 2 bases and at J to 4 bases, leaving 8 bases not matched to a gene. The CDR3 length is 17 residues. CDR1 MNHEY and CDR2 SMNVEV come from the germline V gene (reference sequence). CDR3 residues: CASSLLKIAGGPDTQYF. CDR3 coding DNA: TGTGCCAGCAGTTTACTCAAGATAGCGGGGGGGCCAGATACGCAGTATTTT.

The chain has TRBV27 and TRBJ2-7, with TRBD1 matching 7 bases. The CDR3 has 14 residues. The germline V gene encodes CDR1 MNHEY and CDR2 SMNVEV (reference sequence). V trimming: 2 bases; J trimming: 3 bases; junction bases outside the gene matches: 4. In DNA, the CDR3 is TGTGCCAGCAGTTTACGGGACAGATTCTACGAGCAGTACTTC. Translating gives CASSLRDRFYEQYF.

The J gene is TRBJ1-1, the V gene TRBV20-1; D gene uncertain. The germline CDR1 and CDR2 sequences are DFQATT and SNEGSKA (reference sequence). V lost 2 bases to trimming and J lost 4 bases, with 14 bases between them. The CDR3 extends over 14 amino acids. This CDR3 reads CSARPTVRGTEAFF. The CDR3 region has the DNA TGCAGTGCTAGACCCACTGTACGGGGCACTGAAGCTTTCTTT.